This T cell receptor (beta chain) comes out of a study of regulatory T cells in long-lasting Graves disease. Study findings and constraints: Patients with persistent disease shared 2,741 public clonotypes, outpacing the roughly 1,000 shared by new patients.

In the case of this clonotype: The antigen is undetermined.

The time point: newly diagnosed GD, antithyroid drugs for less than 3 months. RNA isolated from PBMCs was used to make the TCR library. The CDR3 consists of 18 residues. After removal of 4 bases from V and 4 bases from J, the junction contained 12 bases not matched to a gene. Germline-derived CDR1 and CDR2 are MNHEY and SMNVEV (reference sequence). Investigators prepared the TCR beta libraries by applying iRepertoire HTBI primers and Arm-PCR of CDR3 regions. TCRdb processed the multiplex PCR reads anew with MiXCR; each CDR3 protein has one entry. This sample yields 250,000 to 300,000 distinct CDR3 sequences, of which around 18% are seen a single time; 12% to 15% belongs to the top ten. These same data were also listed under a study on T cells in Graves' hyperthyroidism and ophthalmopathy. This second study notes: Exclusion followed for patients with uncontrolled infection, other autoimmune disease, pregnancy or lactation. Thyroid ultrasound and orbital computed tomography, with clinical symptoms and serum thyroxine and TRAb, informed diagnoses. Ophthalmopathy onset followed model prediction by a median about seven months.

This receptor was identified in a woman aged 25 to 39 with Graves disease. Source: peripheral blood mononuclear cells (PBMCs), taken at new diagnosis, from a patient treated with antithyroid drugs. The V and J genes are TRBV27 and TRBJ2-1, with 11 bases that match TRBD2. CDR3 sequence reads: CASSYTKMTSGIYNEQFF. The CDR3 DNA is TGTGCCAGCAGTTACACGAAAATGACTAGCGGGATTTACAATGAGCAGTTCTTC.